Listed here are 2 T cell receptor beta chains from one sample, sequenced in a study of human T cells and chemical hapten exposure. One entry per CDR3 protein results from TCRdb running MiXCR on the RACE reads. Of about 82,000 distinct CDR3 sequences in the sample, around 13% were seen once. The time point was: patch test 3, about 24 weeks after DPC sensitization. The treatment here: therapeutic diphenylcyclopropenone sensitization with weekly scalp DPC. The specimen comprised whole blood, sampled in connection with sensitization to the hapten diphenylcyclopropenone (DPC). These receptors came from a woman aged 50 to 60 with alopecia areata. Some clones in this sample may be carry-over from other donors' samples.

This clonotype was recorded a few times. The chain recombines TRBV7-9 with TRBJ1-4; D ambiguous. Germline V gene lookup returns CDR1 SEHNR and CDR2 FQNEAQ (reference sequence). Trimming cost V 1 base and J 0 bases, with 6 bases left between them. The CDR3 loop spans 15 amino acids. Written as DNA, the CDR3 is TGTGCCAGCAGCTTAGGGCGGTCAACTAATGAAAAACTGTTTTTT. Residues: CASSLGRSTNEKLFF.

This clonotype was recorded once. The CDR3 is CSATAPSDTQYF. CDR3 nucleotides: TGCAGTGCTACAGCGCCCTCAGATACGCAGTATTTT. The chain carries TRBV20-1 and TRBJ2-3; D not resolved. This CDR3 is 12 amino acids long. V was pared by 4 bases and J by 4 bases, with 9 bases between. Germline CDR1 and CDR2: DFQATT and SNEGSKA (reference sequence).